Sequencing of this TCR beta chain was carried out in a study of T cell repertoires in aging, cancer and after chemotherapy. TCR beta rearrangements were amplified from peripheral blood genomic DNA. Rearranged V-D-J TRB sequences were amplified with a mixed TRB-A/B primer pool. TCRdb analysed the multiplex PCR reads with MiXCR anew, one entry per CDR3 protein. Of fewer than 3,000 distinct CDR3 sequences detected, 40% to 45% appear once; the ten largest clones hold about two fifths. The V gene lost 4 bases and the J gene lost 0 bases, with 16 bases spanning the gap. The CDR3 sequence is 17 residues long. From germline, CDR1 is SQVTM and CDR2 ANQGSEA.

Material for sequencing was blood. The TCR sequence derives from a human donor with a solid tumor. The chain employs TRBV29-1 and TRBJ2-6, with D possibly being TRBD1 (6 bases). The CDR3: CSVGYLDSYSGANVLTF. DNA for the CDR3: TGCAGCGTTGGCTATTTGGACAGTTACTCTGGGGCCAACGTCCTGACTTTC. The variable domain in full, with the rest retrieved from reference TRBV29-1 and TRBJ2-6, is SAVISQKPSRDICQRGTSLTIQCQVDSQVTMMFWYRQQPGQSLTLIATANQGSEATYESGFVIDKFPISRPNLTFSTLTVSNMSPEDSSIYLCSVGYLDSYSGANVLTFGAGSRLTVL.